This T cell receptor (beta chain) was identified in a study of CD8+CD57+ T cells in acquired aplastic anemia. Study-wide background: The DNA of sorted CD4+ and CD8+ cells averaged approximately 3.2 ug. Study findings and constraints: Shared by patients and controls, roughly 28 CD8+ CDR3s were abundant in patients.

It was genomic DNA that served as the template for profiling TCR beta VDJ and CDR3. From the reads, TCRdb called clonotypes with MiXCR, one entry per CDR3 protein. The profile shows about 190,000 distinct CDR3 sequences, about half of them singletons. About this clonotype itself: Its antigen remains unidentified. The conserved closing phenylalanine or tryptophan is absent in this CDR3, likely reflecting a read error.

Sequencing used sorted CD4+, CD8+, or CD8+CD57+ T cells (not recorded which) from PBMCs. The source is a human donor in good health, serving as a control.

The CDR3 loop reads CASREGLGNQPQHS. Written as DNA, the CDR3 is TGCGCCAGCAGGGAGGGTTTGGGCAATCAGCCCCAGCATTCT. The V and J genes are TRBV10-2 and TRBJ1-5, with D unclear. This CDR3 is 14 amino acids long. Germline CDR1 WSHSY, CDR2 SAAADI. The V gene lost 6 bases and the J gene lost 2 bases, with 11 bases spanning the gap.